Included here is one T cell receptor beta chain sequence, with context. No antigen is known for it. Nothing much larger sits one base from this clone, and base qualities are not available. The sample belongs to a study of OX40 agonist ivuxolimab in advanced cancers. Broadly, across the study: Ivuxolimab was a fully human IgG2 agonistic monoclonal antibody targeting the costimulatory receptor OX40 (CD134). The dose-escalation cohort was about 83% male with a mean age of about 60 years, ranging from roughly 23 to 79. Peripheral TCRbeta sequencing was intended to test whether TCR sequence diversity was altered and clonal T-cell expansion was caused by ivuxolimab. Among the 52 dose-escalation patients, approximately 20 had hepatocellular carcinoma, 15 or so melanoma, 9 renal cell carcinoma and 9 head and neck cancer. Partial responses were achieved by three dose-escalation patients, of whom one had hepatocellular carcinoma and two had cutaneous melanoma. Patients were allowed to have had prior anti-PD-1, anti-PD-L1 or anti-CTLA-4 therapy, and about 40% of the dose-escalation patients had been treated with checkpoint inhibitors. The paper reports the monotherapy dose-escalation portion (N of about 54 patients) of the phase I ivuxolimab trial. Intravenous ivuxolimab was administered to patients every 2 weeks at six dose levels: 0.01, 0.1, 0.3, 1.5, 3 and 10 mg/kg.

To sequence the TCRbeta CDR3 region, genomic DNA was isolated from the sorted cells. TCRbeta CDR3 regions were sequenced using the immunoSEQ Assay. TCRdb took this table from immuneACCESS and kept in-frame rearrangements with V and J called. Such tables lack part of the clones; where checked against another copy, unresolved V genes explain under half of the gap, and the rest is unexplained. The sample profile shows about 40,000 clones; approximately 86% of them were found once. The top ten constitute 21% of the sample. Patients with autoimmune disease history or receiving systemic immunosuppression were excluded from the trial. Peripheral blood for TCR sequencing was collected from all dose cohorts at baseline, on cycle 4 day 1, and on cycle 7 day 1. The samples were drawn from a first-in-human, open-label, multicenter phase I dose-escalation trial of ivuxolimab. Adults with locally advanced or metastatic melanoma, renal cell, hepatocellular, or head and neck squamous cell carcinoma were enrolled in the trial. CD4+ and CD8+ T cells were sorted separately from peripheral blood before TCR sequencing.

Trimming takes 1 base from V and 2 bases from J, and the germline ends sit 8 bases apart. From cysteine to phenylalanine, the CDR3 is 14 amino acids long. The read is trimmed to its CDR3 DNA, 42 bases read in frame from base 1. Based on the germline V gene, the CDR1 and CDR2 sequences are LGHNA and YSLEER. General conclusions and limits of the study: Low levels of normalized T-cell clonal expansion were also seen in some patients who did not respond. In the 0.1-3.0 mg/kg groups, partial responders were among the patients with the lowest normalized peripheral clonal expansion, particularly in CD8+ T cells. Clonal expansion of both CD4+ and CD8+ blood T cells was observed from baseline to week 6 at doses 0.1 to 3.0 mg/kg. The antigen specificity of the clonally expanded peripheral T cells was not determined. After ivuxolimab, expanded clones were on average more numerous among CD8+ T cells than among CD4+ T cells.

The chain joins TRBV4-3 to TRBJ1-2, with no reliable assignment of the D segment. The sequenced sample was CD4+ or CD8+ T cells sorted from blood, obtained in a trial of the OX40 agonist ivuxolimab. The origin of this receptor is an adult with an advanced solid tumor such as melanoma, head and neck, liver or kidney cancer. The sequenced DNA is TGCGCCAGCAGCCAAGTCCAGTCGAACTATGGCTACACCTTC. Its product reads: CASSQVQSNYGYTF.